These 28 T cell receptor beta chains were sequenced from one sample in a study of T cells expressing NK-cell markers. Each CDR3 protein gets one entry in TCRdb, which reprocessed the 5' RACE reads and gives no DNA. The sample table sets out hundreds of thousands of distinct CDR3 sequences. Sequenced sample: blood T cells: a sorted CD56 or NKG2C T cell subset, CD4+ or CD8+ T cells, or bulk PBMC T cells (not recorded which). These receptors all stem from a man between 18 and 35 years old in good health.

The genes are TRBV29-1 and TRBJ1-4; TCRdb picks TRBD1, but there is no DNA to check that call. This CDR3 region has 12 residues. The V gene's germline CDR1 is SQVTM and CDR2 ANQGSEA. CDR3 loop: CSVKQGPEKLFF.

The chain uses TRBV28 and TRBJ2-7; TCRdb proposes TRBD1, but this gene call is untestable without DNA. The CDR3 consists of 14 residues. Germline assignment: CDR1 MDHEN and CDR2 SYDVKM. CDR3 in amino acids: CASRPPGPLGEQYF.

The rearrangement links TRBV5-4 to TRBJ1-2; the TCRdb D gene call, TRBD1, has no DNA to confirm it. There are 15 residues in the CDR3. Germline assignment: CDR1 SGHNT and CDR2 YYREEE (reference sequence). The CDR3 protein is CASSRNGQGIWGYTF.

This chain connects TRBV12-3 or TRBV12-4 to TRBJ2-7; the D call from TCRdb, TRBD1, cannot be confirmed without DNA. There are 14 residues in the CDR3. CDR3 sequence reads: CASRAGTGTYEQYF.

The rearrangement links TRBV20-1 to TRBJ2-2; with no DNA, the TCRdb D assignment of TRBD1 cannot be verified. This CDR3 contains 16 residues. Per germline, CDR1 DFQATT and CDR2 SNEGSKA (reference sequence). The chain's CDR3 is CSARDGAGTITGELFF.

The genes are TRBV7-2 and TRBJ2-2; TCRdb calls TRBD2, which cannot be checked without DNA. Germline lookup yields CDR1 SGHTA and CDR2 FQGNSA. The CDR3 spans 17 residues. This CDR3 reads CASSSNSGRASTGELFF.

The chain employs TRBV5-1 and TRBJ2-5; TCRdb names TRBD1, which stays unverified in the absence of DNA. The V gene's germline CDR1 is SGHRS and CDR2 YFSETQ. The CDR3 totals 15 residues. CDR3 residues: CASTRDGLYQETQYF.

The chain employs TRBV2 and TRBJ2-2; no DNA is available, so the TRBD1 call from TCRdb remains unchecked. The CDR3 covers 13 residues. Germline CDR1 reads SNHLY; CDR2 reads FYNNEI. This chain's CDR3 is CASSVRGTGELFF.

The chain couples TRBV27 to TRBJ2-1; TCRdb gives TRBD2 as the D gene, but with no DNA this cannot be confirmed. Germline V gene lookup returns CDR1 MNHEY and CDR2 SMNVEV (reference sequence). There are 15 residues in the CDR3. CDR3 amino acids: CASSLLLAGEGEQFF.

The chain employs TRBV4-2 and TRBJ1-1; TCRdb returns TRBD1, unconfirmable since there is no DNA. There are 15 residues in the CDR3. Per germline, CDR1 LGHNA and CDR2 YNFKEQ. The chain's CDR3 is CASSLDRGSNTEAFF.

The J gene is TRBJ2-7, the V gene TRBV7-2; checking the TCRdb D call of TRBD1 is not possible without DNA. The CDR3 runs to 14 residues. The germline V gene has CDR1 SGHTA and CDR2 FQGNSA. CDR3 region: CASCPGTTYYEQYF.

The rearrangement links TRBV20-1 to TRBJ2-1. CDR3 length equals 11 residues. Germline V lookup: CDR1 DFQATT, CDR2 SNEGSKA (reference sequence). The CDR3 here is CSARGRYEQFF.

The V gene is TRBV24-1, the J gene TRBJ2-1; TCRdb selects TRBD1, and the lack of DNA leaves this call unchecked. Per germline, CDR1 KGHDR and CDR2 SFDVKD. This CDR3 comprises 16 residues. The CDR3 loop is CATSDRQGTAYNEQFF.

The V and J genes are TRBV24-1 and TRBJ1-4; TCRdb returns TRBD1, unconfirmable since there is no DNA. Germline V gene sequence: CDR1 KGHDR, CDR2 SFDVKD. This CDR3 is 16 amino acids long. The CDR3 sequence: CATITSRTGGGEKLFF.

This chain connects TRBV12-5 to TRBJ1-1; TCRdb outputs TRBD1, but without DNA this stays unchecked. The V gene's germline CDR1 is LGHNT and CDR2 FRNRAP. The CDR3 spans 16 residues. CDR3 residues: CASGTPRTGIRPEAFF. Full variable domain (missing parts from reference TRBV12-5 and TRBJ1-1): DARVTQTPRHKVTEMGQEVTMRCQPILGHNTVFWYRQTMMQGLELLAYFRNRAPLDDSGMPKDRFSAEMPDATLATLKIQPSEPRDSAVYFCASGTPRTGIRPEAFFGQGTRLTVV.

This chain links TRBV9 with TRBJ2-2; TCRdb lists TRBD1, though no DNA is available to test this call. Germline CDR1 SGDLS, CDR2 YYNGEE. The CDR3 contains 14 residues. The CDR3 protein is CASSQGKVPGELFF.

The CDR3 region is CASSPTGAVGLIHNEQFF. The V call is TRBV3-1, the J call TRBJ2-1; without DNA, the TCRdb call of TRBD1 cannot be checked. The germline CDR1 and CDR2 sequences are LGHDT and YNNKEL (reference sequence). The CDR3 is made up of 18 amino acids.

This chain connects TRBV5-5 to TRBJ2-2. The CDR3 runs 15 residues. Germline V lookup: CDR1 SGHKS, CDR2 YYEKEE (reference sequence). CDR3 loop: CASSPITLGSGELFF.

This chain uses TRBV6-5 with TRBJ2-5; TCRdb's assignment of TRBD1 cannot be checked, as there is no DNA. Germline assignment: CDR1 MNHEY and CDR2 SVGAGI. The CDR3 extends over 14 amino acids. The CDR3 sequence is CASSYSGEKETQYF.

The CDR3 is CASSLRGDRETQYF. J is TRBJ2-5 and V is TRBV12-3 or TRBV12-4; there is no DNA to check the TCRdb D call of TRBD1. The CDR3 extends over 14 amino acids.

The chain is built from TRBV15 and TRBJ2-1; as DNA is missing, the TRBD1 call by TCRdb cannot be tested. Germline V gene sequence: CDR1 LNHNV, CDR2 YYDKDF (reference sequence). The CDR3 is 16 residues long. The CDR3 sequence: CATSSRTDRTGNEQFF.

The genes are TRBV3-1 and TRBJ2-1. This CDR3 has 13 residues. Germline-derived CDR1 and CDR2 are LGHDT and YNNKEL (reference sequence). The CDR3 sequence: CASSQEWSLEQFF.

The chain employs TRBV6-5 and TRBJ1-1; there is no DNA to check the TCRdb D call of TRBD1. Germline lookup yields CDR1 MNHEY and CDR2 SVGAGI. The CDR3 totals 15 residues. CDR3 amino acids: CASSYQARLNTEAFF.

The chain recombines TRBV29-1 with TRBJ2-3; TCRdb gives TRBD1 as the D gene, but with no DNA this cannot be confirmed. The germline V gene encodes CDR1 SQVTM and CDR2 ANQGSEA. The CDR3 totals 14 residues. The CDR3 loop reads CSVEYNRRTDTQYF.

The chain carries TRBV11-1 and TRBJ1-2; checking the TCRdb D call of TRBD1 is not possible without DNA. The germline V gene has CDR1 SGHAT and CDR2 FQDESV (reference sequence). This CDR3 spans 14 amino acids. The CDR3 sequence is CASSWAGQGSGYTF.

The CDR3 region is CASSQEGGRTYGYTF. J is TRBJ1-2 and V is TRBV4-2. Per germline, CDR1 LGHNA and CDR2 YNFKEQ. The CDR3 consists of 15 residues.

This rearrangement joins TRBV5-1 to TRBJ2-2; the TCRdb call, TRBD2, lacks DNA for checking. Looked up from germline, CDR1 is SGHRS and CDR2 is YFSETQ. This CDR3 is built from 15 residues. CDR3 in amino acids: CASSSRAGGTGELFF.

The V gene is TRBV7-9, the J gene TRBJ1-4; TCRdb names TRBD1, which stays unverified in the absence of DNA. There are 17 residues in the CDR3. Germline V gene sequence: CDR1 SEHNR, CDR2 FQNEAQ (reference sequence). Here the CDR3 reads CASSYSTGFATNEKLFF.